This section outlines one T cell receptor beta chain sequence together with its context. Its antigen is currently unknown. Only in-frame clones appear in the TCRdb table, and some are missing; sequencing was by immunoSEQ multiplex PCR. Of approximately 50,000 clones listed, approximately 88% are singletons. The data originate from a study of T cell responses to AZD1222 COVID-19 vaccine. Notes on the study in general: There were mostly white British donors and more females than males, and clonal diversity was possibly underestimated.

The TCR sequence derives from an adult in good health. Source: peripheral blood, taken on day 0 of AZD1222 vaccination.

CDR3 amino acids: CASSTNSGYPYNEQFF. The CDR3 nucleotides are TGTGCCAGCAGCACCAATAGCGGGTACCCCTACAATGAGCAGTTCTTC. The rearrangement links TRBV11-2 to TRBJ2-1; 7 bases agree with TRBD2. The germline CDR1 and CDR2 sequences are SGHAT and FQNNGV. The junction had 9 bases not matched to a gene; V was cut back by 5 bases and J by 2 bases. The CDR3 is made up of 16 amino acids.